This T cell receptor beta chain derives from a study of CD8 T cells in Susac syndrome. Germline V gene sequence: CDR1 MGHRA, CDR2 YSYEKL. The V gene lost 1 base and the J gene lost 2 bases, with 14 bases spanning the gap. The CDR3 loop spans 16 amino acids. The authors reverse transcribed about 0.5 to 1 ug RNA with random hexamers. TCRdb processed the immunoSEQ multiplex PCR reads anew with MiXCR; each CDR3 protein has one entry. This sample yields about 430,000 distinct CDR3 sequences, of which approximately 85% are seen a single time; approximately 0.12% belongs to the top ten. The sequence came from a human donor with multiple sclerosis. This rearrangement joins TRBV4-1 to TRBJ1-2, with a possible D match to TRBD1 (5 bases). What was sequenced was CD8+ T cells from PBMCs. The DNA for the CDR3 is TGCGCCAGCAGCCAAGGAGTCGCAGGGCCAAACTATGGCTACACCTTC. As protein: CASSQGVAGPNYGYTF.